These T cell receptor beta chains were read from a single sample in a study of vaccination and CD4 T cells after COVID-19. Their antigen targets remain unknown. In TCRdb, the PCR reads were re-called with MiXCR into one record per CDR3 protein. The data contain roughly 17,000 distinct CDR3 sequences, around 75% of them singletons. Sequenced material: CD4+ T cells from blood, cultured in vitro, taken after SARS-CoV-2 vaccination. All receptors come from a human donor who received a COVID-19 vaccine. The CDR3 runs from the conserved cysteine through the conserved F or W. A D gene is named only where the DNA matches it firmly. Size tells how often a clone was seen (once, few, many) or the class of an expanded clone, and some rows leave it out.

DNA	CDR3	V	J	D	size
TGTGCCAGCAGCCCCCCCAGACAGGGGAATAGCAATCAGCCCCAGCATTTT	CASSPPRQGNSNQPQHF	TRBV7-8	TRBJ1-5	TRBD1	few
TGTGCCAGCAGTGGGGAAGTTAAGGGCTACACCTTC	CASSGEVKGYTF	TRBV28	TRBJ1-2	.	.
TGTGCCAGCAGAAAAGGACCAAGAGGCACTGAAGCTTTCTTT	CASRKGPRGTEAFF	TRBV27	TRBJ1-1	.	.
TGCGCCAGCAGCTTAGACCAGGGGGCGAGCACCGGGGAGCTGTTTTTT	CASSLDQGASTGELFF	TRBV5-1	TRBJ2-2	TRBD1	.
TGTGCCAGCAGCGCCCTATACACCCAAGAGACCCAGTACTTC	CASSALYTQETQYF	TRBV7-6	TRBJ2-5	.	.
TGTGCCAGCAGCCCGACAGGAAGGTCGGGAAACACCATATATTTT	CASSPTGRSGNTIYF	TRBV12-3/TRBV12-4	TRBJ1-3	.	.
TGCAGTGCTAGAGGAAAGGAGGGGCTGGAGACCCAGTACTTC	CSARGKEGLETQYF	TRBV20-1	TRBJ2-5	.	.
TGTGCCAGTAGTCCCGTAGGCGGAGATCAGCCCCAGCATTTT	CASSPVGGDQPQHF	TRBV19	TRBJ1-5	.	.
TGTGCCAGCTCCTCTCTAGTTTACAATGAGCAGTTCTTC	CASSSLVYNEQFF	TRBV6-2/TRBV6-3	TRBJ2-1	.	.
TGTGCCAGCAGCTTAGTCGCCGGGTGGGCCACAGATACGCAGTATTTT	CASSLVAGWATDTQYF	TRBV7-8	TRBJ2-3	.	.
TGCAGTGCTGGCCCACTCTTAAACTATGGCTACACCTTC	CSAGPLLNYGYTF	TRBV20-1	TRBJ1-2	.	.
TGTGCCTGGAGAGCGGGGACAGGGGGCACCTATGGCTACACCTTC	CAWRAGTGGTYGYTF	TRBV30	TRBJ1-2	TRBD1	once
TGTGCCAGCAGTTGGGGACAGGGGAACACCGGGGAGCTGTTTTTT	CASSWGQGNTGELFF	TRBV6-5	TRBJ2-2	TRBD1	.